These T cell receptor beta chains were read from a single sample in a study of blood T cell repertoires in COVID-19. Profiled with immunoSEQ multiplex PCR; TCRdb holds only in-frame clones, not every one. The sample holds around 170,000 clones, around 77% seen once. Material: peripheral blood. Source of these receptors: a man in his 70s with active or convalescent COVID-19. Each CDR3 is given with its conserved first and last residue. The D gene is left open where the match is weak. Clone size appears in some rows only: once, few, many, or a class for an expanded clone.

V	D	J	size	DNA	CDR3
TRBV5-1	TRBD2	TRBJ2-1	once	TGCGCCAGCAAAGTTCTAGCGGGGACCTACAATGAGCAGTTCTTC	CASKVLAGTYNEQFF
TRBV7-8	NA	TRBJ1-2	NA	TGTGCCAGCAGCTTAGTTCTGGGGCGAAAGGCGTATGGCTACACCTTC	CASSLVLGRKAYGYTF
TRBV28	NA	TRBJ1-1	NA	TGTGCCAGCAGTATCGGACAGATGAACACTGAAGCTTTCTTT	CASSIGQMNTEAFF
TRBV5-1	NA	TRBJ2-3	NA	TGCGCCAGCAGCTTGGGGGCGGATACGCAGTATTTT	CASSLGADTQYF
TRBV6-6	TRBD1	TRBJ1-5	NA	TGTGCCAGCAGAGGGACAGGGGGATATAGCAATCAGCCCCAGCATTTT	CASRGTGGYSNQPQHF
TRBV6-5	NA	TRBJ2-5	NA	TGTGCCAGCAGTTACCTTATAGGGGCGGGACGAGAGACCCAGTACTTC	CASSYLIGAGRETQYF
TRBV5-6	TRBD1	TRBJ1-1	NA	TGTGCCAGCAGCGCCCGGACAGGGAGTTCGGTAGCTTTCTTT	CASSARTGSSVAFF
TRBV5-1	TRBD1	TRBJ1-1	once	TGCGCCAGCAGCGACCAGGGGGGATTCGCTGAAGCTTTCTTT	CASSDQGGFAEAFF
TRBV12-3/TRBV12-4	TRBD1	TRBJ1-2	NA	TGTGCCAGCAGCTACGGGACAGGGGACGGCTACACCTTC	CASSYGTGDGYTF
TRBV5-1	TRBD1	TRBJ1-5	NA	TGCGCCAGCAGCTTAAGACCCGCCGGACAGGGTAGCAATCAGCCCCAGCATTTT	CASSLRPAGQGSNQPQHF
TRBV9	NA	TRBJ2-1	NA	TGTGCCAGCACCAAGGAGACCCGAGGCCGAAATGAGCAGTTCTTC	CASTKETRGRNEQFF
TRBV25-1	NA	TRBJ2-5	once	TGTGCCAGCAGTGAGGAGCGCGGAGTCCCCGAGACCCAGTACTTC	CASSEERGVPETQYF
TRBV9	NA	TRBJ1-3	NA	TGTGCCAGCAGCGTGGGTAAACAGGGTACTCACACCATATATTTT	CASSVGKQGTHTIYF
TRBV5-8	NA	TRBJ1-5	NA	TGTGCCAGCAGCCAAACAGGGCCCAGCAATCAGCCCCAGCATTTT	CASSQTGPSNQPQHF
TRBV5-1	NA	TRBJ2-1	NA	TGCGCCAGCAGCCAAGGGGCCACTTCCTCCTACAATGAGCAGTTCTTC	CASSQGATSSYNEQFF
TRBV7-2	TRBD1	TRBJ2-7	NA	TGTGCCAGCAGCTTAGACAGGGGGCTGTACGAGCAGTACTTC	CASSLDRGLYEQYF
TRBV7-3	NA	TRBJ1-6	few	TGTGCCAGCAGCCTACGGTCACGCTCACCCCTCCACTTT	CASSLRSRSPLHF
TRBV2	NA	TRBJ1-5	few	TGTGCCAGCAAGAAGGAGTCGAATCAGCCCCAGCATTTT	CASKKESNQPQHF
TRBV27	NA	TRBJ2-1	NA	TGTGCCAGCAGTTTGACAGGCCCCTCCTACAATGAGCAGTTCTTC	CASSLTGPSYNEQFF
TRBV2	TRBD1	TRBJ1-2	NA	TGTGCCAGCAGCCTCGGACAGGGGGCGCGAGGCTACACCTTC	CASSLGQGARGYTF
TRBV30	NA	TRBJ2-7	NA	TGTGCCTGGAGTAGGGGGAGGGGGACACCCTACGAGCAGTACTTC	CAWSRGRGTPYEQYF
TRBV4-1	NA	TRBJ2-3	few	TGCGCCAGCAGCCAAGACCCTAGCGCCCTTACAGATACGCAGTATTTT	CASSQDPSALTDTQYF
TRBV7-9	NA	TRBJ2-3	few	TGTGCCAGCAGCCCCGGGGAGTGGGAAGTGAGGTATTTT	CASSPGEWEVRYF
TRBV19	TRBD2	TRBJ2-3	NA	TGTGCCACCCGGACTAGCGGGGGTTCCCCGGTAGATACGCAGTATTTT	CATRTSGGSPVDTQYF